This T cell receptor beta chain was sequenced during a study of monozygotic twins with inflammatory bowel disease. The germline gives CDR1 SGHRS, CDR2 YFSETQ. This CDR3 is built from 15 residues. TCRdb processed the 5' RACE reads again and assigns one entry to each CDR3 protein, with no DNA. The sample spans approximately 400,000 distinct CDR3 sequences; the ten largest clones claim 2% to 3%. This clonotype originated in a human donor with ulcerative colitis or Crohn's disease, or a healthy co-twin of an affected twin (not recorded which). The chain employs TRBV5-1 and TRBJ1-1. The source material was blood. The CDR3 reads CASSFLGVGDTEAFF.